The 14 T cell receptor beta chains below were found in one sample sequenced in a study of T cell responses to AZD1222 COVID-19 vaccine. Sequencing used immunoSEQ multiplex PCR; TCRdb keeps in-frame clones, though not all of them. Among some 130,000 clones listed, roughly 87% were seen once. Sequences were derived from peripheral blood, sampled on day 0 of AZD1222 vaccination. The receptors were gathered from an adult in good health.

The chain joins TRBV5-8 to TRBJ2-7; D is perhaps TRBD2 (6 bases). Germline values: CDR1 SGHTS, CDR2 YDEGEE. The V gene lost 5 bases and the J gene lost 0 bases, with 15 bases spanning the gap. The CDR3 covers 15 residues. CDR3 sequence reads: CASRTPGGSSYEQYF. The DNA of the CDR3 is TGTGCCAGCAGGACCCCCGGGGGTAGCTCCTACGAGCAGTACTTC.

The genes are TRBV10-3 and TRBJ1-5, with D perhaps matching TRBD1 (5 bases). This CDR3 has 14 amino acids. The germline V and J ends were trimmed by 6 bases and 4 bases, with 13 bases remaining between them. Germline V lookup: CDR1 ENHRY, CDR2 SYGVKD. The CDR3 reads CAIRPGEGNQPQHF. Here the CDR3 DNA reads TGTGCCATCAGACCCGGGGAGGGGAATCAGCCCCAGCATTTT.

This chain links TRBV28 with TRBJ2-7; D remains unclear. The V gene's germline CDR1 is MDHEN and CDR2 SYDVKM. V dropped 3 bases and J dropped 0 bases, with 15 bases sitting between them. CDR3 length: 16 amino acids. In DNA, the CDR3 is TGTGCCAGCAGTTTGGATACTGGTTATAGCTCCTACGAGCAGTACTTC. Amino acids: CASSLDTGYSSYEQYF. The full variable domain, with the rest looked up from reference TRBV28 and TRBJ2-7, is DVKVTQSSRYLVKRTGEKVFLECVQDMDHENMFWYRQDPGLGLRLIYFSYDVKMKEKGDIPEGYSVSREKKERFSLILESASTNQTSMYLCASSLDTGYSSYEQYFGPGTRLTVT.

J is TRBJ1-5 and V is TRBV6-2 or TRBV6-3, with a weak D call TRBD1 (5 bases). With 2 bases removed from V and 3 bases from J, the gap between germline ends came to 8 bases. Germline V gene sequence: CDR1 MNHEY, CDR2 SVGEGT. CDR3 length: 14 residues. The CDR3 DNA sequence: TGTGCCAGCAGTTACGGGGGATTCAATCAGCCCCAGCATTTT. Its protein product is CASSYGGFNQPQHF.

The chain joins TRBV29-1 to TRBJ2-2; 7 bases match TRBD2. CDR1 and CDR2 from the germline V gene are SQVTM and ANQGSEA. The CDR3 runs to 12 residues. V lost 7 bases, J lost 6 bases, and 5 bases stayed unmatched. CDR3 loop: CSGTRGAGELFF. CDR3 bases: TGCAGCGGCACTCGGGGGGCCGGGGAGCTGTTTTTT.

CDR3 nucleotides: TGTGCCAGTAGTTGGTCTCCGGGACAGGGGTCGACTGGAAACACCATATATTTT. Its protein product is CASSWSPGQGSTGNTIYF. The gene calls are TRBV19 and TRBJ1-3, with TRBD1 matching over 10 bases. The V gene's germline CDR1 is LNHDA and CDR2 SQIVND (reference sequence). CDR3 length equals 18 residues. J was trimmed by 2 bases and V by 5 bases; bases with no gene match: 12.

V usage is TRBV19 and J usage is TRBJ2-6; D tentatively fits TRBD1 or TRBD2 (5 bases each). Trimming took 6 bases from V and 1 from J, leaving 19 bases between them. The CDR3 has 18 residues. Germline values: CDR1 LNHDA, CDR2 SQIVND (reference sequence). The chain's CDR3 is CASRSFQGALSGANVLTF. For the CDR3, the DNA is TGTGCCAGTAGAAGTTTTCAGGGAGCGTTGTCTGGGGCCAACGTCCTGACTTTC.

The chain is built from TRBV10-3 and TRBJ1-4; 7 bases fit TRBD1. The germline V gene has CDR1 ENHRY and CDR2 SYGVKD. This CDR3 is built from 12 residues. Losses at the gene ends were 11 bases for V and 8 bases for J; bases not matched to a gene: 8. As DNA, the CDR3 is TGTGCCTCCCGGGACAGCCACGAAAAACTGTTTTTT. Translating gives CASRDSHEKLFF.

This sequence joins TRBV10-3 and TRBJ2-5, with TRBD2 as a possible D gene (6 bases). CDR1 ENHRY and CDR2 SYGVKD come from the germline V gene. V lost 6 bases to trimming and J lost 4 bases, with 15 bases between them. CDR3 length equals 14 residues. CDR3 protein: CAIRIGTHLETQYF. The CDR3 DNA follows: TGTGCCATCAGAATCGGGACTCATTTAGAGACCCAGTACTTC.

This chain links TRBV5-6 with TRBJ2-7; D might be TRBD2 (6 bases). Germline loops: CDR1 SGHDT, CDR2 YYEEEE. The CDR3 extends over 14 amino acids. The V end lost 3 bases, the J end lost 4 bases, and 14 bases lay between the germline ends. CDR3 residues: CASSYLQGGYEQYF. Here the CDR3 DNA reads TGTGCCAGCAGCTATCTTCAGGGAGGATACGAGCAGTACTTC.

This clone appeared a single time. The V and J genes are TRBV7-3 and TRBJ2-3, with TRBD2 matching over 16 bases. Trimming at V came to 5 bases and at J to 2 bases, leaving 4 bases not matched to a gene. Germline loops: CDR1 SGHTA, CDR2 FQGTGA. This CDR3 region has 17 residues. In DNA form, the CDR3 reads TGTGCCAGCAGCCCGGGACTAGCGGGGGGGCCCACAGATACGCAGTATTTT. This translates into CASSPGLAGGPTDTQYF.

The CDR3 DNA is TGTGCCAGTAGTATCTTTTCAGGGGTCCTAGGGGAGCCCCAGCATTTT. This codes for CASSIFSGVLGEPQHF. The chain links TRBV19 to TRBJ1-5, with D possibly TRBD1 on 6 matching bases. There are 16 residues in the CDR3. The ends were cut back, 3 bases at V and 8 bases at J, with 20 bases in the middle. Germline lookup yields CDR1 LNHDA and CDR2 SQIVND (reference sequence).

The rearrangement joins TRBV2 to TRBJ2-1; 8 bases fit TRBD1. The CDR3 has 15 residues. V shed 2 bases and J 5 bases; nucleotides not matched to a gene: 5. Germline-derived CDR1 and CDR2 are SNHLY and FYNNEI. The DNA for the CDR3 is TGTGCCAGCAGTGAAACGGACAGGGAGAACAATGAGCAGTTCTTC. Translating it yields CASSETDRENNEQFF.

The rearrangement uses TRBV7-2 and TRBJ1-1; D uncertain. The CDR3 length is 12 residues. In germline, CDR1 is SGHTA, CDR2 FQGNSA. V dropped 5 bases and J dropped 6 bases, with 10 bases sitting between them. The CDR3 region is CASSLRRPEAFF. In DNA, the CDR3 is TGTGCCAGCAGCCTAAGAAGGCCTGAAGCTTTCTTT.